This T cell receptor (beta chain) was observed in a study of blood T cell repertoires in COVID-19. As for the study in general: Researchers got acute and convalescent COVID-19 samples from the United States, Italy and Spain. In each case, the material was cDNA or gDNA derived from T cells, B-cell-depleted T cells, or PBMCs.

Original handling: Cell counts per sample came from amplifying reference gene primers. The data were produced by immunoSEQ multiplex PCR, yet TCRdb's version contains in-frame clones alone and is incomplete. V and J calls and clone size are as listed in that table; D and trimming were resolved from the DNA. The repertoire has 150,000 to 200,000 clones, approximately 91% of them found once; the top ten carry 2.1%. V lost 6 bases, J lost 4 bases, and 7 bases stayed unmatched. Germline V CDR1 and CDR2: SGHRS, YFSETQ. The CDR3 consists of 13 residues. Specimen: peripheral blood. The clonotype originates from a man between 65 and 85 years old with active or convalescent COVID-19. This chain uses TRBV5-1 with TRBJ2-7; TRBD1 matches 7 bases. CDR3 protein: CASTPNRGYEQYF. The DNA of the CDR3 is TGCGCCAGCACCCCGAACAGGGGTTACGAGCAGTACTTC.